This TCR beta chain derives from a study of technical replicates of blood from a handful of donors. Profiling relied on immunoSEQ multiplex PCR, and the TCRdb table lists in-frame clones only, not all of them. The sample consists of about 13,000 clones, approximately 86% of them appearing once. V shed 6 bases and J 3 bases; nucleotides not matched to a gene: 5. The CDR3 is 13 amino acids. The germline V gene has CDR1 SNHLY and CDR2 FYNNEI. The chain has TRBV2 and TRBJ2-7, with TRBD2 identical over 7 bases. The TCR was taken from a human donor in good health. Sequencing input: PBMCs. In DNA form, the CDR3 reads TGTGCCAGCAGGTCCGGGACTAACTACGAGCAGTACTTC. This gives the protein CASRSGTNYEQYF.